This TCR beta chain was found in a study of patients and donors after allogeneic stem cell transplantation. Each CDR3 protein gets one entry after TCRdb re-called the RT-PCR reads with MiXCR. The table shows 400,000 to 500,000 distinct CDR3 sequences, with roughly 17% occurring only once. This clonotype appeared a few times. The CDR3 sequence is 14 residues long. With 5 bases clipped from V and 3 bases from J, the junction kept 6 bases outside the gene matches. Looked up from germline, CDR1 is SGHAT and CDR2 is FQNNGV. This receptor was identified in a human donor who was either an allogeneic HSCT recipient or a stem cell or donor lymphocyte infusion donor (not recorded which). It is not recorded whose cells these are; they may come from a transplant donor. The sample taken for sequencing was blood, either unsorted or a sorted T cell fraction (not recorded which). J is TRBJ1-1 and V is TRBV11-2; 7 bases are a match to TRBD1. The CDR3 DNA follows: TGTGCCAGCAGCCTCCGGGACAGTTACACTGAAGCTTTCTTT. Protein sequence: CASSLRDSYTEAFF.